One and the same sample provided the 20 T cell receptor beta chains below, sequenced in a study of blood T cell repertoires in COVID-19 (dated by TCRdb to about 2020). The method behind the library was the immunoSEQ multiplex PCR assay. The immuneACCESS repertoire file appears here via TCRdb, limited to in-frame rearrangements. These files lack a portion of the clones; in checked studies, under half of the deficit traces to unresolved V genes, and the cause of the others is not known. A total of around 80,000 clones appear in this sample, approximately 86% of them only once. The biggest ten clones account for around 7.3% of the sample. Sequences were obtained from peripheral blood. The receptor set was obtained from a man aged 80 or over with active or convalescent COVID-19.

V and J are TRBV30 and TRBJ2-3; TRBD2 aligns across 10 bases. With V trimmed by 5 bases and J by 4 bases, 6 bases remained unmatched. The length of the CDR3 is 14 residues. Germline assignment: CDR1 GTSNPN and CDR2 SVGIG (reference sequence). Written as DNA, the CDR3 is TGTGCCTGGGGAGCGGGAGGGGGAGCAGATACGCAGTATTTT. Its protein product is CAWGAGGGADTQYF.

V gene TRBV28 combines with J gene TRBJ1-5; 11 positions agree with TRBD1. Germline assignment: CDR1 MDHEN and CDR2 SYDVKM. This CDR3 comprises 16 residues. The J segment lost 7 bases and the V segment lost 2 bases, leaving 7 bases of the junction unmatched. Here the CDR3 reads CASSLPRDRGGQPQHF. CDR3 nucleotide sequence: TGTGCCAGCAGTTTACCCCGGGACAGGGGGGGACAGCCCCAGCATTTT.

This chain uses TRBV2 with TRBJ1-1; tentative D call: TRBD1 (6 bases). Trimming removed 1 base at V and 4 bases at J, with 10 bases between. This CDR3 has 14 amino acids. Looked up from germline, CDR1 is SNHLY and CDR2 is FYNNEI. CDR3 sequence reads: CASSEGGRGTEAFF. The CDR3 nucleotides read TGTGCCAGCAGTGAAGGGGGGCGCGGCACTGAAGCTTTCTTT.

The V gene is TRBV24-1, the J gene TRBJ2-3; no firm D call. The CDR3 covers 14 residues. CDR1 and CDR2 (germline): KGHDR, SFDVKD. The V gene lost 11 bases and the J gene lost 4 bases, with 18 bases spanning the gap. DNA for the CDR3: TGTGCCAGATTTCCTCATTTCCGGGCAGATACGCAGTATTTT. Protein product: CARFPHFRADTQYF.

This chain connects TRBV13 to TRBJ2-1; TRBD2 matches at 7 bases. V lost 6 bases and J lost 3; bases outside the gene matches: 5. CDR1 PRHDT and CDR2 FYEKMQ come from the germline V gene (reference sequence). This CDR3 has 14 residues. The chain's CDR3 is CASRFRGVYNEQFF. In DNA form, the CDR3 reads TGTGCCAGCAGATTCCGGGGGGTCTACAATGAGCAGTTCTTC.

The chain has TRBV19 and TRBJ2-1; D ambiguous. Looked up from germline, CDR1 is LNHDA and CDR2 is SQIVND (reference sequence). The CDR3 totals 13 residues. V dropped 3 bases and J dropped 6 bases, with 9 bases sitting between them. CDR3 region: CASSIGPLNEQFF. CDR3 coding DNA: TGTGCCAGTAGTATTGGGCCCCTCAATGAGCAGTTCTTC. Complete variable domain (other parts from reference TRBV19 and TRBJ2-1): DGGITQSPKYLFRKEGQNVTLSCEQNLNHDAMYWYRQDPGQGLRLIYYSQIVNDFQKGDIAEGYSVSREKKESFPLTVTSAQKNPTAFYLCASSIGPLNEQFFGPGTRLTVL.

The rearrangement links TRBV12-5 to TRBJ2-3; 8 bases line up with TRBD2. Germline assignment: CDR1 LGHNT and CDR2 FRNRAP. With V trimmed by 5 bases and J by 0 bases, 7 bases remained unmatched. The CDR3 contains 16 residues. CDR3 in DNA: TGTGCTAGTGGTCTCGGACTAGCCCCTAGCACAGATACGCAGTATTTT. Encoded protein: CASGLGLAPSTDTQYF.

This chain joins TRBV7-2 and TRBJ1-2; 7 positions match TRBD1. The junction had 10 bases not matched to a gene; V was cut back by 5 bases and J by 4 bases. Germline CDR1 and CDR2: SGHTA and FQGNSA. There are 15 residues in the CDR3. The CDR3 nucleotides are TGTGCCAGCAGCAGCAAGGCCGGGACAGCCTATGGCTACACCTTC. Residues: CASSSKAGTAYGYTF.

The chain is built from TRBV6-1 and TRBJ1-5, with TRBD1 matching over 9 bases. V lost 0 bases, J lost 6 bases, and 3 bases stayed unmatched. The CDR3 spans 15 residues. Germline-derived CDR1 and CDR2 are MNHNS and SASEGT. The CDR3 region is CASSEARTGVQPQHF. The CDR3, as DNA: TGTGCCAGCAGTGAAGCGCGGACAGGGGTTCAGCCCCAGCATTTT.

The CDR3 nucleotides are TGTGCCAGCAGTTACCTTGGCGGCTCCTACGAGCAGTACGTC. Its translation: CASSYLGGSYEQYV. The rearrangement links TRBV6-5 to TRBJ2-7; D call uncertain. CDR1 and CDR2 (germline): MNHEY, SVGAGI. The CDR3 is 14 amino acids. V lost 2 bases and J lost 0, with 8 bases in between.

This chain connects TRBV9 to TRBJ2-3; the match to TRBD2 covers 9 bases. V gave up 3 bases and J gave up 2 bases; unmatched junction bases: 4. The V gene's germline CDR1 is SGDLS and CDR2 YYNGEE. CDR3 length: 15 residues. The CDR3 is CASSGRLAATDTQYF. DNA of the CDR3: TGTGCCAGCAGCGGGAGACTAGCGGCCACAGATACGCAGTATTTT. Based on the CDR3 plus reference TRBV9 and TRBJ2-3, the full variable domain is DSGVTQTPKHLITATGQRVTLRCSPRSGDLSVYWYQQSLDQGLQFLIQYYNGEERAKGNILERFSAQQFPDLHSELNLSSLELGDSALYFCASSGRLAATDTQYFGPGTRLTVL.

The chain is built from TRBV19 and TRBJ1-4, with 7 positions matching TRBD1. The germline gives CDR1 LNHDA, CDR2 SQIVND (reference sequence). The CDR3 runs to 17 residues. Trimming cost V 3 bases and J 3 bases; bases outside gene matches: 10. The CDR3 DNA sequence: TGTGCCAGTAGTATCCTCGGGGACAGCCGGGCTAATGAAAAACTGTTTTTT. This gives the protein CASSILGDSRANEKLFF.

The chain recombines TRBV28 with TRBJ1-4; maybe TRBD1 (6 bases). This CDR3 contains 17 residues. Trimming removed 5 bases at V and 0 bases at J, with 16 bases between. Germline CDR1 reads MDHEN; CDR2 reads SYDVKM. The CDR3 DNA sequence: TGTGCCAGCAGTCCCAACCCGGACAGTTCAACTAATGAAAAACTGTTTTTT. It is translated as CASSPNPDSSTNEKLFF.

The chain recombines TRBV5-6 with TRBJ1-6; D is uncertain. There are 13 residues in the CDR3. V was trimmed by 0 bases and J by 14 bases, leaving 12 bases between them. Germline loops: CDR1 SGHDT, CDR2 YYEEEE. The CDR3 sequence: CASSLGPSETLHF. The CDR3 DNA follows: TGTGCCAGCAGCTTGGGGCCTTCTGAAACCCTCCACTTT.

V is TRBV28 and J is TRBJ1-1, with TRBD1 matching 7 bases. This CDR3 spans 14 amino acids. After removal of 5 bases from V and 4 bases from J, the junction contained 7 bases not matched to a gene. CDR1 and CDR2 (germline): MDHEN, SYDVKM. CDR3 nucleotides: TGTGCCAGCAGTCTAGCGCAGGGGGTCACTGAAGCTTTCTTT. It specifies CASSLAQGVTEAFF.

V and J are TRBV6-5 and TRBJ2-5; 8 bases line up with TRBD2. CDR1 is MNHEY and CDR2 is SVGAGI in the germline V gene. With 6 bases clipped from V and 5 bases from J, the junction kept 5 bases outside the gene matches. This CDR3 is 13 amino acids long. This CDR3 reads CASRMTSAETQYF. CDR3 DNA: TGTGCCAGCAGGATGACTAGCGCGGAGACCCAGTACTTC.

The CDR3 DNA reads as TGTGCCAGCAGTACCCAGGGCAGGGGTGAGCAGTTCTTC. Its protein is CASSTQGRGEQFF. This chain links TRBV6-5 with TRBJ2-1; D is perhaps TRBD1 (6 bases). CDR1 MNHEY and CDR2 SVGAGI come from the germline V gene. CDR3 size: 13 residues. Trimming stripped 5 bases from V and 9 bases from J, with 14 bases between.

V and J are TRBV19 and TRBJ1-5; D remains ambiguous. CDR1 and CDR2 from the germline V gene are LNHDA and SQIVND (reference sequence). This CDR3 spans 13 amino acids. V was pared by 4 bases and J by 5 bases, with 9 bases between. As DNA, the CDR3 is TGTGCCAGTAGTACCTCAGATGATCAGCCCCAGCATTTT. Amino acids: CASSTSDDQPQHF.

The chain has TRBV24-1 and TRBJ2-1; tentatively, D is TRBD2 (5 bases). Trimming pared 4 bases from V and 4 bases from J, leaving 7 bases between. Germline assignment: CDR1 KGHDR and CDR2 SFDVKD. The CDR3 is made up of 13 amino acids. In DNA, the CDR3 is TGTGCCACCAGTGAGGAGGTATACAATGAGCAGTTCTTC. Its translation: CATSEEVYNEQFF.

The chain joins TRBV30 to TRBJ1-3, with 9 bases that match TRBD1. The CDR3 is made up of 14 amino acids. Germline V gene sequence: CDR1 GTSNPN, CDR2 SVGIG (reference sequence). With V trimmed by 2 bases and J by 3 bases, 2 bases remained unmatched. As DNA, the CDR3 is TGTGCCTGGAGTACAGGGGGCGGTGGAAACACCATATATTTT. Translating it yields CAWSTGGGGNTIYF.